This T cell receptor beta chain was recovered during a study of Graves' ophthalmopathy and Graves' hyperthyroidism. Study context: The collection of peripheral blood took place at initial diagnosis, before any treatment. Study outcomes and limitations: Blood also carried most expanded thyroid clonotypes exceeding 0.001 frequency. Sensitivity of 55% to 71% and specificity of 72% to 85% were achieved by the model that predicted ophthalmopathy progression.

CDR1 is SGDLS and CDR2 is YYNGEE in the germline V gene. V lost 3 bases, J lost 5 bases, and 12 bases lay in between. The CDR3 covers 13 residues. This clonotype was seen repeatedly, ten times or more. The target antigen is unknown. Amplifying from RNA transcripts, the study obtained TCR beta CDR3 regions. Scientists carried out first-round RT-PCR using HTBI primers and then a second-round multiplex PCR. TCRdb re-called the multiplex PCR reads through MiXCR, storing one row per CDR3 protein. The table includes about 660,000 distinct CDR3 sequences, about 40% detected once. Exclusion applied to patients with other autoimmune diseases, uncontrolled infections, pregnancy or lactation.

This sequence joins TRBV9 and TRBJ2-7, with TRBD2 as a possible D gene (5 bases). Specimen: peripheral blood. The sequence was obtained from an adult man with Graves' ophthalmopathy. For the CDR3, the DNA is TGTGCCAGCAGCGCGGGGTCGGCGAACGAGCAGTACTTC. Its protein is CASSAGSANEQYF.